Below, 9 T cell receptor beta chains from the same sample are listed, as sequenced in a study of cytomegalovirus exposure and HLA in healthy donors. Researchers ran the PCR with 60 Vbeta and 13 Jbeta primers. Repertoires were generated with immunoSEQ multiplex PCR, while TCRdb's copy carries only in-frame clones and drops some. The sample has 110,000 to 150,000 clones; roughly 10% are singletons. The sequencing input was PBMCs. All receptors derive from a man aged 50 or older in good health and CMV-seronegative.

This clone turned up a few times. V gene TRBV7-8 combines with J gene TRBJ2-3, with 9 bases lining up with TRBD2. J lost 6 bases, V lost 4 bases, and 11 bases had no gene match. Germline CDR1 SGHVS, CDR2 FQNEAQ. The CDR3 covers 16 residues. CDR3 nucleotides: TGTGCCAGCAGCTCTGGACTAGCGCCAACCACGGATACGCAGTATTTT. It specifies CASSSGLAPTTDTQYF.

This chain joins TRBV2 and TRBJ2-1; possible D gene TRBD1, 6 bases. Germline-derived CDR1 and CDR2 are SNHLY and FYNNEI. With 3 bases removed from V and 4 bases from J, the gap between germline ends came to 16 bases. The CDR3 covers 16 residues. The CDR3, as DNA: TGTGCCAGCAGTGACTCACAGGGTCCAGGTTACAATGAGCAGTTCTTC. Its protein product is CASSDSQGPGYNEQFF.

This clone appeared a few times. The chain combines TRBV7-8 with TRBJ1-6, with a tentative D call TRBD1 (6 bases). Germline assignment: CDR1 SGHVS and CDR2 FQNEAQ. Trimming removed 4 bases from V and 10 bases from J, with 14 bases in between. This CDR3 is 14 amino acids long. This CDR3 is CASSSRGGTSPLHF. CDR3 nucleotide sequence: TGTGCCAGCAGCTCACGAGGGGGAACATCACCCCTCCACTTT.

The chain uses TRBV28 and TRBJ2-1; 11 positions match TRBD2. Germline trimming cut 5 bases from V and 6 bases from J; bases unmatched to any gene: 6. Germline values: CDR1 MDHEN, CDR2 SYDVKM. CDR3 size: 15 residues. CDR3 sequence reads: CASSVSTSGINEQFF. DNA of the CDR3: TGTGCCAGCAGTGTTTCGACTAGCGGGATCAATGAGCAGTTCTTC.

The V and J genes are TRBV27 and TRBJ1-2; D possibly corresponds to TRBD1 (6 bases). The CDR3 runs to 17 residues. Looked up from germline, CDR1 is MNHEY and CDR2 is SMNVEV (reference sequence). Deletions cut 2 bases from V and 7 bases from J, with 23 bases between. This CDR3 reads CASSLGGTSEARSGYTF. The CDR3 DNA sequence: TGTGCCAGCAGTTTAGGTGGGACATCGGAGGCTCGTTCTGGCTACACCTTC.

There are a few counts of this clone. The CDR3 DNA reads as TGTGCCAGCAGCTCCCTGGCTAGCGGTGCCTCCTACGAGCAGTACTTC. It is translated as CASSSLASGASYEQYF. V gene TRBV7-6 combines with J gene TRBJ2-7; 7 bases align to TRBD2. Trimming cost V 4 bases and J 0 bases; bases outside gene matches: 9. This CDR3 has 16 residues. Germline assignment: CDR1 SGHVS and CDR2 FNYEAQ. The whole variable domain, filled in from reference TRBV7-6 and TRBJ2-7, reads GAGVSQSPRYKVTKRGQDVALRCDPISGHVSLYWYRQALGQGPEFLTYFNYEAQQDKSGLPNDRFSAERPEGSISTLTIQRTEQRDSAMYRCASSSLASGASYEQYFGPGTRLTVT.

This clone was counted only a few times. The rearrangement uses TRBV14 and TRBJ1-1; D call uncertain. V was clipped by 0 bases and J by 4 bases, with 15 bases between them. Germline loops: CDR1 SGHDN, CDR2 FVKESK. The CDR3 sequence is 16 residues long. The CDR3 sequence is CASSQDWRGSATEAFF. The CDR3 DNA reads TGTGCCAGCAGCCAAGATTGGAGAGGGAGCGCCACTGAAGCTTTCTTT.

This clone was seen only a few times. The rearrangement joins TRBV6-1 to TRBJ1-1; D is perhaps TRBD1 (6 bases). CDR1 is MNHNS, CDR2 SASEGT, per germline. The CDR3 is 14 residues long. The V end lost 5 bases, the J end lost 3 bases, and 13 bases lay between the germline ends. The CDR3 DNA is TGTGCCAGCAGTCGACAGGAGGCGGACACTGAAGCTTTCTTT. Residues: CASSRQEADTEAFF.

This clone has just a few counts. This chain joins TRBV19 and TRBJ2-5; a weak D match, TRBD1 (5 bases). CDR1 and CDR2 from the germline V gene are LNHDA and SQIVND (reference sequence). V was trimmed by 6 bases and J by 5 bases, leaving 13 bases between them. The CDR3 sequence is 13 residues long. Here the CDR3 reads CASRAQGVETQYF. CDR3 DNA sequence: TGTGCCAGTAGGGCTCAAGGGGTGGAGACCCAGTACTTC.